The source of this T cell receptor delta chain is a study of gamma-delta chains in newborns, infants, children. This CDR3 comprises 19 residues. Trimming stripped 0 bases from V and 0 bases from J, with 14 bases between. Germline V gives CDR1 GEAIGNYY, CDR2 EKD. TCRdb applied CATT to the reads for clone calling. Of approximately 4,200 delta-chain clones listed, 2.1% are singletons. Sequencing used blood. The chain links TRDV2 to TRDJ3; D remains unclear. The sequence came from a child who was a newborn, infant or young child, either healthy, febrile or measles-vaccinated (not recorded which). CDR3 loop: CACDTVSASSSWDTRQMFF. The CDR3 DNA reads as TGTGCCTGTGACACCGTAAGCGCCAGCTCCTCCTGGGACACCCGACAGATGTTTTTC.